This entry lists 7 T cell receptor beta chains sequenced from one sample in a study of control samples from healthy donors and cancer patients. Measured with immunoSEQ multiplex PCR; TCRdb has only the in-frame clones, and not every one. The sample holds about 170,000 clones, 85% to 90% seen once. The specimen was blood. The receptor set was obtained from a woman under 40 in good health.

CDR3 residues: CASSRITGTAFF. Here the CDR3 DNA reads TGTGCCAGCAGCAGAATTACAGGGACGGCTTTCTTT. The chain has TRBV5-6 and TRBJ1-1; D might be TRBD1 (6 bases). From germline, CDR1 is SGHDT and CDR2 YYEEEE. The ends were cut back, 4 bases at V and 11 bases at J, with 15 bases in the middle. The CDR3 consists of 12 residues.

The chain joins TRBV19 to TRBJ2-2, with 13 bases matching TRBD2. V lost 3 bases and J lost 3; bases outside the gene matches: 1. The CDR3 runs to 16 residues. Germline values: CDR1 LNHDA, CDR2 SQIVND (reference sequence). CDR3 protein: CASSMGLAGYTGELFF. CDR3 in DNA: TGTGCCAGTAGTATGGGACTAGCGGGATACACCGGGGAGCTGTTTTTT.

This rearrangement joins TRBV5-1 to TRBJ1-4; possibly TRBD1 for D (5 bases). In germline, CDR1 is SGHRS, CDR2 YFSETQ. This CDR3 has 15 residues. Trimming shortened V by 3 bases and J by 0 bases, and 9 bases separated the two germline ends. As DNA, the CDR3 is TGCGCCAGCAGCTACACAGGAGCAACTAATGAAAAACTGTTTTTT. This codes for CASSYTGATNEKLFF.

V and J are TRBV21-1 and TRBJ2-7; the table gives TRBD2 as D, unverified against the DNA. TRBV21-1 is classified as a pseudogene. There are 10 residues in the CDR3. The CDR3 DNA follows: TGTGCCAGCACCCTCTACGAGCAGTACTTC. It codes for CASTLYEQYF.

The sample holds one count of this clone. The CDR3 nucleotides read TGCACCAGCAACACGGGACTCGGGAAGAGCACAGATACGCAGTATTTT. Translation gives CTSNTGLGKSTDTQYF. The rearrangement links TRBV1 to TRBJ2-3; the D call TRBD2 from the table was never checked on the DNA. TRBV1 is a pseudogene locus. This CDR3 contains 16 residues.

V and J are TRBV3-1 (or the pseudogene TRBV3-2) and TRBJ1-2; D is undetermined. Trimming took 0 bases from V and 4 from J, leaving 12 bases between them. CDR3 size: 15 residues. Germline loops: CDR1 LGHDT, CDR2 YNNKEL (reference sequence). In nucleotides, the CDR3 is TGTGCCAGCAGCCAAGATTGGCAGCAGCGCTATGGCTACACCTTC. It translates to CASSQDWQQRYGYTF.

The rearrangement uses TRBV2 and TRBJ2-3, with D possibly being TRBD2 (5 bases). The germline V and J ends were trimmed by 9 bases and 6 bases, with 10 bases remaining between them. Germline assignment: CDR1 SNHLY and CDR2 FYNNEI. The CDR3 is 11 residues long. The CDR3, as DNA: TGTGCCAGTTGGGAGACGGATACGCAGTATTTT. Protein: CASWETDTQYF.